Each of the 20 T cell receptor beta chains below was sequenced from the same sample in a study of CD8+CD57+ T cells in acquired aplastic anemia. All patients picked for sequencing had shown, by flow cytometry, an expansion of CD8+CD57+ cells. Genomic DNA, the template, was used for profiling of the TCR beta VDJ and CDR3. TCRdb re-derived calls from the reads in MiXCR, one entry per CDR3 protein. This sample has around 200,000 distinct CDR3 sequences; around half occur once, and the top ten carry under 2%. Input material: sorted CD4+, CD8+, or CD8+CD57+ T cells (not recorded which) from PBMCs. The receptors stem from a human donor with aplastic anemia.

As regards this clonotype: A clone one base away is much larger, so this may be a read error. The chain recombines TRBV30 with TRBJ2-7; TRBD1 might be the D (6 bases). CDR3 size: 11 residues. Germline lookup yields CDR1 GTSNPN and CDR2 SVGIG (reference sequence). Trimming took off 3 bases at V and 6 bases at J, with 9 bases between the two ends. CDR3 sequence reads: CAWRGGSEQYF. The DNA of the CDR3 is TGTGCCTGGAGAGGGGGATCCGAGCAGTACTTC.

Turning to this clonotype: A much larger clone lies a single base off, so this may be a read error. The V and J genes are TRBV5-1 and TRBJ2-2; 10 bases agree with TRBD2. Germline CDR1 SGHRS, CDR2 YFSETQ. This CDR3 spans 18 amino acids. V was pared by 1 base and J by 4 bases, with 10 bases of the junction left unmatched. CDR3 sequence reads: CASSLSASGGRITGELFF. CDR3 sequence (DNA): TGCGCCAGCAGCTTGTCGGCTAGCGGGGGCCGAATCACCGGGGAGCTGTTTTTT.

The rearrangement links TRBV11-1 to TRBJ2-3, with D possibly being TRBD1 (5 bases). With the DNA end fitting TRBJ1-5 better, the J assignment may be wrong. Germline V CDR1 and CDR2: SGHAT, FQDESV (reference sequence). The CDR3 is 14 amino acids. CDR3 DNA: TGTGCCAGCCGGCGGGGGGAGACCACAGATACGCAGCATTTT. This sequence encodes CASRRGETTDTQHF.

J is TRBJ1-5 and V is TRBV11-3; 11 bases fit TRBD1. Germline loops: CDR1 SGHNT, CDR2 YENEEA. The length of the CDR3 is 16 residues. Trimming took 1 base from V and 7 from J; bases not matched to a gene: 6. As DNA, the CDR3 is TGTGCCAGCAGCTTAGGGGACAGGGGGACAGGACAGCCCCAGCATTTT. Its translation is CASSLGDRGTGQPQHF.

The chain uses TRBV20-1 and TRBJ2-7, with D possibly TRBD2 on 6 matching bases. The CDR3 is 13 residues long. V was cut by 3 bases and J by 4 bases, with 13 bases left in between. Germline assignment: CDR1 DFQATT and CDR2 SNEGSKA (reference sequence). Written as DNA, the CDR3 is TGCAGTGCTAGCGGGAGTGGAGGGTACGAGCAGTACTTC. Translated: CSASGSGGYEQYF.

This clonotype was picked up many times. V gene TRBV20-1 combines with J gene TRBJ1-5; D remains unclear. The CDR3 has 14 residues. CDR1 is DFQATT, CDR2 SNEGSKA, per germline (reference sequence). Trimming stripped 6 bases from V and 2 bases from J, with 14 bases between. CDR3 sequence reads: CSARRMGGNQPQHF. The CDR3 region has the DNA TGCAGTGCCAGAAGGATGGGAGGCAATCAGCCCCAGCATTTT.

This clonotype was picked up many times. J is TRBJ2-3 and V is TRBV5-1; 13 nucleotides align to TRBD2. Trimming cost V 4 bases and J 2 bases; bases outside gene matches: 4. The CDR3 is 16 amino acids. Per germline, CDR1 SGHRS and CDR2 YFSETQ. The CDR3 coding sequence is TGCGCCAGCAGCCCGACTAGCGGGAGGCACACAGATACGCAGTATTTT. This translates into CASSPTSGRHTDTQYF.

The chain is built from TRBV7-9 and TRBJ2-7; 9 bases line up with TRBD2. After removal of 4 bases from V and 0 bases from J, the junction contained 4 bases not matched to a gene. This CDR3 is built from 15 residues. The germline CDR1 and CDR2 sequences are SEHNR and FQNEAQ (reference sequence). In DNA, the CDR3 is TGTGCCAGCAGCTCATCTAGCGGGAACTCCTACGAGCAGTACTTC. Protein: CASSSSSGNSYEQYF.

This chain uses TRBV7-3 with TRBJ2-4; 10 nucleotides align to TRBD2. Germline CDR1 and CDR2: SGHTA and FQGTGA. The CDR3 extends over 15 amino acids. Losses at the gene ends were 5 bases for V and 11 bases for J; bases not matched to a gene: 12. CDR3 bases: TGTGCCAGCAGCCCATATGGACTAGCGGATCCCCTTCAGTACTTC. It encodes CASSPYGLADPLQYF.

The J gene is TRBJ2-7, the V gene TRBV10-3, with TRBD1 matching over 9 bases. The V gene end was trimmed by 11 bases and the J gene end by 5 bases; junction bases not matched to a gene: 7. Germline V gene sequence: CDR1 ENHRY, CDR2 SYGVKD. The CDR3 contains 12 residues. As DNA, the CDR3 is TGTGCCGTTGGACAGGGGCTCAACGAGCAGTACTTC. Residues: CAVGQGLNEQYF.

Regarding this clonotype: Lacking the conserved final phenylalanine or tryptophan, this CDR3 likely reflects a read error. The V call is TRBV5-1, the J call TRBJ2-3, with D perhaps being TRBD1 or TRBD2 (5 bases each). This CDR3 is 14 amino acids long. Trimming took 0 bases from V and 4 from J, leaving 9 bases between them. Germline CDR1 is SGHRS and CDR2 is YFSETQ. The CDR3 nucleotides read TGCGCCAGCAGCTTGGCAGGGACCCCAGATACGCAGTATTCT. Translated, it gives CASSLAGTPDTQYS.

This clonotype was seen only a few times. The CDR3: CAWSRLQGHTYNSPLHF. CDR3 nucleotides: TGTGCCTGGAGTCGCCTACAGGGGCACACCTATAATTCACCCCTCCACTTT. This sequence joins TRBV30 and TRBJ1-6; 7 bases are a match to TRBD1. The CDR3 length is 17 residues. Germline CDR1 and CDR2: GTSNPN and SVGIG (reference sequence). With V trimmed by 2 bases and J by 2 bases, 9 bases remained unmatched.

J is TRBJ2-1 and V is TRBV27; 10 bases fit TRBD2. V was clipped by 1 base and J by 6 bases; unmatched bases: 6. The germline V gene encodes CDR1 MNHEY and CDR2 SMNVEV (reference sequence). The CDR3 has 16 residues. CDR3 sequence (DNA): TGTGCCAGCAGTTTATACGGGCCTAGCGGGAGCAATGAGCAGTTCTTC. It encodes CASSLYGPSGSNEQFF.

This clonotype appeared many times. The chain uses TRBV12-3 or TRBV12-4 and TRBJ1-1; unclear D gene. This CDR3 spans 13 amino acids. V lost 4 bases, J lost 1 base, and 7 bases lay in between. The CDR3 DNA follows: TGTGCCAGCAGTTCAGCAGGGAACACTGAAGCTTTCTTT. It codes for CASSSAGNTEAFF.

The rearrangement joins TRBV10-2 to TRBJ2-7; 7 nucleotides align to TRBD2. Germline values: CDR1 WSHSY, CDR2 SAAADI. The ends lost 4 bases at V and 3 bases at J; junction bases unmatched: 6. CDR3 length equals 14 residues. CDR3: CASSGSSGIYEQYF. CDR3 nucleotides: TGCGCCAGCAGTGGATCTAGCGGTATCTACGAGCAGTACTTC.

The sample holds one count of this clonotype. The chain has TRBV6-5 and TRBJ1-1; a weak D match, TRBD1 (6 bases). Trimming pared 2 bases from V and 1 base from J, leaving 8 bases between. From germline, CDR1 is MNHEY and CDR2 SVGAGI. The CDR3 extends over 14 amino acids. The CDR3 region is CASSYAGANTEAFF. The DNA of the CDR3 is TGTGCCAGCAGTTACGCAGGGGCGAACACTGAAGCTTTCTTT.

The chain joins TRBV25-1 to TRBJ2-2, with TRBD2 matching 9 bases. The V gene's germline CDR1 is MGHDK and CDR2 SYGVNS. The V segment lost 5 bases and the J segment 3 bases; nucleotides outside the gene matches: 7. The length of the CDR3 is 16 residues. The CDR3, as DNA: TGTGCCAGCAGTATGGCGGGGGGGCCGGACACCGGGGAGCTGTTTTTT. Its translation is CASSMAGGPDTGELFF.

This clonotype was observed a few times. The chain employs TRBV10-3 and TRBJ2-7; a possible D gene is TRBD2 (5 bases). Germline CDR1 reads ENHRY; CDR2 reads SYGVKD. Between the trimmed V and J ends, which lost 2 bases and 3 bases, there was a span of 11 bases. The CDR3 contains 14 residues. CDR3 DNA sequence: TGTGCCATCAGTGAGCGGAGGCAGGACTACGAGCAGTACTTC. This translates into CAISERRQDYEQYF.

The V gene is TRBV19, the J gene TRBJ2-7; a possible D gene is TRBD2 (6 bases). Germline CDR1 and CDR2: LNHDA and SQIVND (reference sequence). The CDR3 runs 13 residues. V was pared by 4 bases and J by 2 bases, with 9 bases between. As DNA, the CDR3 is TGTGCCAGTAGTAGCGGGGCGACCTACGAGCAGTACTTC. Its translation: CASSSGATYEQYF.

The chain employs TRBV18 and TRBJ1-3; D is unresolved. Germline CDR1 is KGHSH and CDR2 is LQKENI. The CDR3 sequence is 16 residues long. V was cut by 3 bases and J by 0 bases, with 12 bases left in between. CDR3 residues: CASSPDSFSSGNTIYF. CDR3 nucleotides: TGTGCCAGCTCACCTGATTCGTTTTCCTCTGGAAACACCATATATTTT.